The 30 T cell receptor beta chains below were found in one sample sequenced in a study of cytomegalovirus exposure and HLA in healthy donors. PCR primers comprised 60 Vbeta and 13 Jbeta primers. Profiling relied on immunoSEQ multiplex PCR, and the TCRdb table lists in-frame clones only, not all of them. Here the sample spans more than 85,000 clones, around 72% being singletons. Sequencing was done on a sample of PBMCs. The receptors originated from a male donor in good health and CMV-seronegative.

The gene calls are TRBV7-6 and TRBJ2-7; 10 bases map to TRBD2. CDR3 length equals 16 residues. V was pared by 5 bases and J by 2 bases, with 9 bases of the junction left unmatched. Germline loops: CDR1 SGHVS, CDR2 FNYEAQ. The CDR3 reads CASSAALAGTTYEQYF. The CDR3 DNA follows: TGTGCCAGCAGCGCCGCACTAGCGGGGACAACCTACGAGCAGTACTTC.

This chain joins TRBV9 and TRBJ2-2; D gene unclear. The V end lost 0 bases, the J end lost 6 bases, and 9 bases lay between the germline ends. The CDR3 has 14 residues. The germline V gene encodes CDR1 SGDLS and CDR2 YYNGEE. In nucleotides, the CDR3 is TGTGCCAGCAGCGTAGGCGGCGGCTCCGGGGAGCTGTTTTTT. This codes for CASSVGGGSGELFF.

The chain links TRBV7-2 to TRBJ2-5; TRBD2 agrees at 7 bases. Unmatched junction bases numbered 3, after V lost 4 bases and J lost 1 base. The CDR3 sequence is 14 residues long. CDR1 and CDR2 from the germline V gene are SGHTA and FQGNSA. CDR3 DNA: TGTGCCAGCAGCTCCGGACTAGTCCAAGAGACCCAGTACTTC. This gives the protein CASSSGLVQETQYF.

The gene calls are TRBV27 and TRBJ1-4; 7 bases match TRBD1. The junction had 11 bases not matched to a gene; V was cut back by 1 base and J by 6 bases. The CDR3 sequence is 17 residues long. The germline V gene has CDR1 MNHEY and CDR2 SMNVEV (reference sequence). This chain's CDR3 is CASSLFSSGTEDEKLFF. Written as DNA, the CDR3 is TGTGCCAGCAGTTTATTCTCATCAGGGACAGAAGATGAAAAACTGTTTTTT.

The chain's CDR3 is CASSARDRGIYEQYF. The CDR3 nucleotides read TGTGCCAGCAGCGCCAGGGACAGGGGTATCTACGAGCAGTACTTC. The V call is TRBV9, the J call TRBJ2-7, with 10 bases matching TRBD1. The trim removed 3 bases at V and 3 bases at J, leaving 6 bases unmatched. The CDR3 runs to 15 residues. Germline values: CDR1 SGDLS, CDR2 YYNGEE.

The gene calls are TRBV11-3 and TRBJ2-1, with D hard to call. The CDR3 consists of 12 residues. Germline CDR1 and CDR2: SGHNT and YENEEA. Trimming left V 5 bases short and J 9 bases short, with 11 bases between. The CDR3 sequence is CASSPEVGEQFF. As DNA, the CDR3 is TGTGCCAGCAGCCCTGAAGTCGGTGAGCAGTTCTTC.

The chain has TRBV6-1 and TRBJ1-5; no clear D. Trimming shortened V by 6 bases and J by 4 bases, and 16 bases separated the two germline ends. The CDR3 contains 15 residues. In germline, CDR1 is MNHNS, CDR2 SASEGT. The CDR3 spells CASRSPDGGNQPQHF. The CDR3 DNA reads as TGTGCCAGCAGATCGCCTGACGGCGGGAATCAGCCCCAGCATTTT.

The J gene is TRBJ2-1, the V gene TRBV7-9; TRBD2 aligns across 14 bases. The germline gives CDR1 SEHNR, CDR2 FQNEAQ (reference sequence). The ends lost 4 bases at V and 7 bases at J; junction bases unmatched: 12. The CDR3 extends over 18 amino acids. CDR3 loop: CASSSSTGTSGSINEQFF. The CDR3, as DNA: TGTGCCAGCAGCTCCTCCACCGGGACTAGCGGGAGCATTAATGAGCAGTTCTTC.

The J gene is TRBJ2-7, the V gene TRBV15; 13 nucleotides line up with TRBD2. The germline gives CDR1 LNHNV, CDR2 YYDKDF (reference sequence). J lost 4 bases, V lost 2 bases, and 8 bases had no gene match. This CDR3 is built from 17 residues. The CDR3 coding sequence is TGTGCCACCAGCAGACCGACACTAGCGGGAGGGCCATACGAGCAGTACTTC. Residues: CATSRPTLAGGPYEQYF.

This rearrangement joins TRBV14 to TRBJ2-1, with TRBD2 matching over 12 bases. The CDR3 runs to 14 residues. CDR1 is SGHDN, CDR2 FVKESK, per germline. Trimming cost V 1 base and J 10 bases; bases outside gene matches: 2. CDR3 sequence: CASSQGLAGAEQFF. Written as DNA, the CDR3 is TGTGCCAGCAGCCAAGGACTAGCGGGGGCGGAGCAGTTCTTC.

Here the CDR3 reads CASSLGGGTSGSIEQFF. In nucleotides, the CDR3 is TGTGCCAGCAGCTTAGGGGGGGGGACTAGCGGGAGCATTGAGCAGTTCTTC. This chain joins TRBV7-9 and TRBJ2-1; 14 bases match TRBD2. There are 17 residues in the CDR3. Germline CDR1 SEHNR, CDR2 FQNEAQ (reference sequence). Losses at the gene ends were 1 base for V and 9 bases for J; bases not matched to a gene: 8.

The chain carries TRBV5-1 and TRBJ2-7, with D maybe TRBD2 (6 bases). Germline CDR1 reads SGHRS; CDR2 reads YFSETQ. Trimming removed 5 bases from V and 6 bases from J, with 15 bases in between. CDR3 length: 13 amino acids. The CDR3 loop reads CASRNDLGGEQYF. The CDR3 DNA reads as TGCGCCAGCAGGAATGACCTGGGGGGCGAGCAGTACTTC. Using reference TRBV5-1 and TRBJ2-7 for the parts outside the CDR3, the full variable domain is KAGVTQTPRYLIKTRGQQVTLSCSPISGHRSVSWYQQTPGQGLQFLFEYFSETQRNKGNFPGRFSGRQFSNSRSEMNVSTLELGDSALYLCASRNDLGGEQYFGPGTRLTVT.

There are a few counts of this clone. The chain couples TRBV19 to TRBJ2-7, with 9 bases aligning to TRBD1. The J segment lost 6 bases and the V segment lost 3 bases, leaving 6 bases of the junction unmatched. This CDR3 contains 14 residues. CDR1 is LNHDA, CDR2 SQIVND, per germline (reference sequence). CDR3 sequence reads: CASSIFGQGSEQYF. DNA for the CDR3: TGTGCCAGTAGTATCTTTGGACAGGGGAGCGAGCAGTACTTC. Full variable domain (outside the CDR3, taken from reference TRBV19 and TRBJ2-7): DGGITQSPKYLFRKEGQNVTLSCEQNLNHDAMYWYRQDPGQGLRLIYYSQIVNDFQKGDIAEGYSVSREKKESFPLTVTSAQKNPTAFYLCASSIFGQGSEQYFGPGTRLTVT.

This clone was found a few times. The chain joins TRBV28 to TRBJ2-7, with 8 bases aligning to TRBD1. The CDR3 loop spans 20 amino acids. J was trimmed by 0 bases and V by 3 bases; bases with no gene match: 19. Germline CDR1 MDHEN, CDR2 SYDVKM. CDR3 bases: TGTGCCAGCAGTTTCTCCCACAGACCACCGGGACAGGAAAACTCCTACGAGCAGTACTTC. This gives the protein CASSFSHRPPGQENSYEQYF. Filled out from reference TRBV28 and TRBJ2-7, the complete variable domain reads DVKVTQSSRYLVKRTGEKVFLECVQDMDHENMFWYRQDPGLGLRLIYFSYDVKMKEKGDIPEGYSVSREKKERFSLILESASTNQTSMYLCASSFSHRPPGQENSYEQYFGPGTRLTVT.

The V call is TRBV19, the J call TRBJ1-2; the D gene is possibly TRBD1 (6 bases). This CDR3 contains 10 residues. From germline, CDR1 is LNHDA and CDR2 SQIVND (reference sequence). The V end was cut by 10 bases, the J end by 8 bases, with 11 bases between. The CDR3 nucleotides read TGTGCCACACAAGACAGGGGCTACACCTTC. Its protein is CATQDRGYTF.

Remarks on this clone: Here the CDR3 omits its conserved ending phenylalanine or tryptophan, so a read error is the likely source. The V call is TRBV7-2, the J call TRBJ2-7; 8 nucleotides line up with TRBD1. The CDR3 is 14 amino acids. Trimming removed 5 bases from V and 3 bases from J; junction bases left unmatched: 6. CDR1 is SGHTA, CDR2 FQGNSA, per germline. The CDR3 here is CASSAGQAFYEQYL. In nucleotides, the CDR3 is TGTGCCAGCAGCGCGGGACAGGCGTTCTACGAGCAGTACCTC.

The chain is built from TRBV13 and TRBJ2-5, with TRBD1 matching 8 bases. J lost 3 bases, V lost 1 base, and 4 bases had no gene match. Per the germline V gene, CDR1 is PRHDT and CDR2 is FYEKMQ (reference sequence). There are 15 residues in the CDR3. CDR3 coding DNA: TGTGCCAGCAGCTTAGTTCAGGGGGCAAAAGAGACCCAGTACTTC. Translated: CASSLVQGAKETQYF.

The V gene is TRBV10-2, the J gene TRBJ2-1; TRBD2 agrees at 14 bases. Germline values: CDR1 WSHSY, CDR2 SAAADI. Trimming took 5 bases from V and 9 from J; bases not matched to a gene: 3. The CDR3 contains 14 residues. The CDR3 sequence: CASSHGLAGGEQFF. CDR3 sequence (DNA): TGCGCCAGCAGTCACGGACTAGCGGGAGGTGAGCAGTTCTTC.

This chain links TRBV9 with TRBJ1-1, with a weak D call TRBD1 (5 bases). Trimming pared 3 bases from V and 1 base from J, leaving 13 bases between. Germline CDR1 SGDLS, CDR2 YYNGEE. This CDR3 is 15 amino acids long. CDR3 nucleotide sequence: TGTGCCAGCAGCGAGTCCGGGGGTTGGAACACTGAAGCTTTCTTT. Translating gives CASSESGGWNTEAFF.

In its sample, this clone was seen a few times. The chain couples TRBV4-1 to TRBJ2-7; 9 nucleotides line up with TRBD1. CDR3 size: 17 residues. Germline V CDR1 and CDR2: MGHRA, YSYEKL. Germline trimming cut 0 bases from V and 5 bases from J; bases unmatched to any gene: 11. CDR3 region: CASSQDFRRDRVHEQYF. CDR3 DNA sequence: TGCGCCAGCAGCCAAGACTTCAGGCGGGACAGGGTCCACGAGCAGTACTTC.

J is TRBJ1-1 and V is TRBV28; 10 nucleotides match TRBD1. CDR1 is MDHEN, CDR2 SYDVKM, per germline. Unmatched junction bases numbered 7, after V lost 5 bases and J lost 10 bases. The CDR3 has 13 residues. The CDR3 sequence: CASSLQDRGGAFF. The CDR3 bases are TGTGCCAGCAGTCTGCAGGACAGGGGGGGAGCTTTCTTT.

This clone came up a few times. The chain has TRBV4-2 and TRBJ2-7; TRBD2 matches at 7 bases. The CDR3 length is 14 residues. V lost 5 bases to trimming and J lost 3 bases; unmatched junction nucleotides: 7. The germline V gene encodes CDR1 LGHNA and CDR2 YNFKEQ. The CDR3 loop reads CASSAQRENYEQYF. The DNA of the CDR3 is TGTGCCAGCAGCGCCCAGCGGGAAAACTACGAGCAGTACTTC.

The chain is built from TRBV15 and TRBJ2-2, with D uncertain. The germline V gene has CDR1 LNHNV and CDR2 YYDKDF (reference sequence). The CDR3 contains 12 residues. V dropped 4 bases and J dropped 6 bases, with 6 bases sitting between them. CDR3 loop: CATSTRSGELFF. CDR3 nucleotide sequence: TGTGCCACCAGCACTAGATCCGGGGAGCTGTTTTTT.

This clone was recorded only once. The gene calls are TRBV6-5 and TRBJ1-5; D uncertain. This CDR3 is built from 15 residues. Trimming stripped 5 bases from V and 5 bases from J, with 16 bases between. Germline lookup yields CDR1 MNHEY and CDR2 SVGAGI. The CDR3 sequence: CASSPHTGGHQPQHF. CDR3 nucleotides: TGTGCCAGCAGTCCCCATACGGGAGGGCATCAGCCCCAGCATTTT.

This chain connects TRBV19 to TRBJ1-5, with 7 bases aligning to TRBD1. J was trimmed by 0 bases and V by 4 bases; bases with no gene match: 12. The CDR3 has 18 amino acids. CDR1 is LNHDA, CDR2 SQIVND, per germline (reference sequence). CDR3 DNA sequence: TGTGCCAGTAGTACGGACAGGAGTCTCTTCTATAGCAATCAGCCCCAGCATTTT. Its translation: CASSTDRSLFYSNQPQHF.

The chain employs TRBV27 and TRBJ2-1; the match to TRBD1 covers 9 bases. Per the germline V gene, CDR1 is MNHEY and CDR2 is SMNVEV (reference sequence). V was clipped by 6 bases and J by 8 bases; unmatched bases: 8. The CDR3 contains 14 residues. The CDR3 loop reads CASRRDRVRDEQFF. The CDR3 nucleotides read TGTGCCAGCAGGAGGGACAGGGTGAGGGATGAGCAGTTCTTC.

This chain uses TRBV7-2 with TRBJ2-1, with D uncertain. V lost 4 bases to trimming and J lost 7 bases, with 5 bases between them. The CDR3 loop spans 11 amino acids. Germline V gene lookup returns CDR1 SGHTA and CDR2 FQGNSA. In nucleotides, the CDR3 is TGTGCCAGCAGCTCTATGAATGAGCAGTTCTTC. Amino acids: CASSSMNEQFF.

The chain combines TRBV27 with TRBJ2-3, with TRBD1 matching 7 bases. The germline gives CDR1 MNHEY, CDR2 SMNVEV (reference sequence). CDR3 length: 13 amino acids. V gave up 3 bases and J gave up 5 bases; unmatched junction bases: 2. CDR3 DNA: TGTGCCAGCAGTTTTCAGGGGGTAGATACGCAGTATTTT. Translated: CASSFQGVDTQYF.

The chain employs TRBV27 and TRBJ2-7; possibly TRBD1 for D (5 bases). CDR3 length: 11 residues. Germline lookup yields CDR1 MNHEY and CDR2 SMNVEV (reference sequence). Trimming removed 4 bases from V and 5 bases from J, with 6 bases in between. The CDR3 sequence is CASSSGHEQYF. The DNA for the CDR3 is TGTGCCAGCAGTTCAGGGCACGAGCAGTACTTC.

The CDR3 loop is CASSSGTSREQFF. CDR3 coding DNA: TGTGCCAGCAGCTCGGGGACTAGCCGCGAGCAGTTCTTC. This rearrangement joins TRBV7-3 to TRBJ2-1; 9 bases are shared with TRBD2. CDR1 is SGHTA and CDR2 is FQGTGA in the germline V gene. This CDR3 spans 13 amino acids. V gave up 4 bases and J gave up 10 bases; unmatched junction bases: 5.